This T cell receptor (beta chain) is drawn from a study of early stage breast cancer tumors (dated by TCRdb to about 2017). For the study in its entirety: Of the approximately 15 invasive breast tumors, 12 to 13 were found to be estrogen receptor-positive, progesterone receptor-positive and HER2-negative. Across all samples, 2 million to 3 million templates representing approximately 1.2 million unique clonotypes were detected. The average read coverage per sample was approximately 9.9-fold. Most of the 12 ER+/PR+/HER2- tumors were invasive ductal carcinomas, while the other four were invasive lobular carcinomas. Study-wide findings and limitations: Because the cohort was small, a breakdown by tumor subtype could not be done. About 2.7-fold higher T cell density and higher clonality were observed in tumors than in adjacent normal breast tissue. Bulk genomic DNA sequencing of unsorted cells missed chain pairing and functional markers such as CD4, CD8 and FOXP3. Enriched TCRB sequences shared across patients were mostly commonly generated sequences, unlikely to play an important role in the tumor microenvironment. Repertoires from blood resembled normal breast more closely than tumor, and using blood as a reference for each tissue separated tumor from normal in about 90% of the 16 patients.

The study profiled bulk TCR beta-chain repertoires in matched peripheral blood, tumor and adjacent normal breast tissue taken from more than 15 patients with early-stage breast cancer. Before surgery, roughly 5-11 mL of whole blood was collected in EDTA tubes and processed within 2 hours. Peripheral blood mononuclear cells were isolated by Ficoll-Paque centrifugation in SepMate-50 tubes. For storage in liquid nitrogen, PBMCs were cryopreserved as aliquots of roughly 2 to 4.5 million cells in roughly 90% FBS with 10% DMSO. The Qiagen AllPrep DNA/RNA Mini kit was used for genomic DNA extraction. This clone occurred a few times. The clone's antigen remains unknown. Nothing much larger sits one base from this clone, and base qualities are not available. A distance of 8 bases separates the germline ends of V and J, which lose 0 bases and 7 bases respectively. The germline V gene provides CDR1 SGHRS and CDR2 YFSETQ. Its CDR3 holds 13 amino acids, cysteine through phenylalanine. The only DNA kept is the CDR3, 39 bases in frame from the first base.

Each sample was amplified as two independent genomic DNA replicates: 0.5 ug for blood and approximately 1.4 ug for tumor or normal breast. TCRB sequencing of genomic DNA was carried out with the ImmunoSeq Intro kit according to the manufacturer's instructions. Multiplex PCR ran around 30 cycles with proprietary primers and spike-in control sequences for absolute quantification. Single-end 150-bp reads were used to sequence an 87-bp fragment covering the CDR3 and the flanking V and J genes. Each lane of an Illumina MiSeq running version 3.0 chemistry carried seven multiplexed samples, with two replicates apiece. The paper's processing steps were these. The vendor's proprietary pipeline processed the raw data and merged both replicates into a single result for each sample. Productive rearrangements sharing the V-gene family, CDR3 amino acid sequence and J-gene segment were defined as clonotypes. Clonality was calculated as 1 minus the normalized Shannon entropy (Pielou evenness) of TCRB abundances. T cell density was estimated by dividing total templates by the number of input cells inferred from the DNA input amount. Recon with default parameters was used to estimate total repertoire diversity and clonality. A clonotype counted as tumor-enriched if its abundance in tumor exceeded 0.1% and was at least 32-fold higher than its abundance in normal breast. Not all clones reach the TCRdb copy of this immuneACCESS table, which keeps in-frame sequences only. Checked studies attribute under half of the gap to unresolved V genes and leave the rest unexplained. V, J and clone size were drawn from that table, and D and trimming were deduced from the DNA. The sample table shows approximately 39,000 clones, and about 68% are seen once. The ten largest clones take up roughly 7% of the sample.

The specimen was blood. The TCR originated in a person between 60 and 69 years old with breast cancer. The rearrangement joined TRBV5-1 to TRBJ2-1; perhaps TRBD1 is the D gene, with 5 bases matching. The nucleotide sequence reads TGCGCCAGCAGCTTGGCAGGGCGGAATGAGCAGTTCTTC. Its protein reads: CASSLAGRNEQFF. Where the CDR3 stops, the reference TRBV5-1 and TRBJ2-1 genes take over; the full variable domain is KAGVTQTPRYLIKTRGQQVTLSCSPISGHRSVSWYQQTPGQGLQFLFEYFSETQRNKGNFPGRFSGRQFSNSRSEMNVSTLELGDSALYLCASSLAGRNEQFFGPGTRLTVL.